The 27 T cell receptor beta chains given below trace back to one sample, sequenced in a study of cytomegalovirus exposure and HLA in healthy donors. 60 Vbeta and 13 Jbeta primers were used in PCR. Assay used: immunoSEQ multiplex PCR; TCRdb lists only in-frame clones, some missing. The sample lists roughly 150,000 clones, around 79% seen once, with about 7% in the top ten. The sequencing sample was made of PBMCs. The receptors come from a middle-aged man in good health and CMV-seropositive.

The V and J genes are TRBV30 and TRBJ1-1; 7 bases line up with TRBD1. The CDR3 has 13 amino acids. V trimming: 4 bases; J trimming: 1 base; junction bases outside the gene matches: 3. The V gene's germline CDR1 is GTSNPN and CDR2 SVGIG (reference sequence). CDR3 bases: TGTGCCTGGACTCCAGGGGGGAACACTGAAGCTTTCTTT. Its translation: CAWTPGGNTEAFF.

This sequence joins TRBV7-8 and TRBJ1-2; possibly TRBD1 for D (5 bases). The V gene lost 10 bases and the J gene lost 9 bases, with 15 bases spanning the gap. CDR3 size: 11 residues. CDR1 is SGHVS and CDR2 is FQNEAQ in the germline V gene. This CDR3 reads CATSDGGRYTF. DNA for the CDR3: TGTGCCACCTCTGACGGGGGACGCTACACCTTC.

The chain combines TRBV27 with TRBJ1-5, with 7 bases identical to TRBD1. The junction had 5 bases not matched to a gene; V was cut back by 5 bases and J by 4 bases. Germline loops: CDR1 MNHEY, CDR2 SMNVEV (reference sequence). The CDR3 covers 14 residues. The CDR3 loop reads CASSPRTGNQPQHF. CDR3 coding DNA: TGTGCCAGCAGTCCCCGGACAGGTAATCAGCCCCAGCATTTT.

This clone occurred a few times. The rearrangement links TRBV7-9 to TRBJ1-1; 10 bases map to TRBD1. The CDR3 is 17 amino acids. In germline, CDR1 is SEHNR, CDR2 FQNEAQ (reference sequence). V shed 7 bases and J 0 bases; nucleotides not matched to a gene: 11. The CDR3 sequence: CASNEIGTGALNTEAFF. CDR3 sequence (DNA): TGTGCCAGCAACGAAATCGGGACAGGGGCCTTGAACACTGAAGCTTTCTTT.

As for this clone: A read error may account for a junction end that differs from germline. The V gene is TRBV27, the J gene TRBJ2-6; 7 nucleotides match TRBD1. This CDR3 comprises 19 residues. CDR1 and CDR2 (germline): MNHEY, SMNVEV (reference sequence). CDR3 residues: CASSPTPGTVTSVANVLTF. In DNA, the CDR3 is TGTGCCAGCAGTCCCACCCCCGGGACAGTCACTTCTGTGGCCAACGTCCTGACTTTC.

This clone was seen only once. The V gene is TRBV16, the J gene TRBJ2-1; D might be TRBD2 (6 bases). The V end was cut by 5 bases, the J end by 5 bases, with 16 bases between. The CDR3 is 15 amino acids. Germline V gene lookup returns CDR1 KGHSY and CDR2 FQNENV. As DNA, the CDR3 is TGTGCCAGCAGCAGGGGAGGTCGGTCACACAATGAGCAGTTCTTC. Translating gives CASSRGGRSHNEQFF.

The chain combines TRBV6-1 with TRBJ1-1, with 7 bases aligning to TRBD1. The CDR3 sequence is 14 residues long. V lost 5 bases, J lost 4 bases, and 7 bases stayed unmatched. The germline gives CDR1 MNHNS, CDR2 SASEGT. Here the CDR3 DNA reads TGTGCCAGCAGTTTCGAGAGGACAGGCACTGAAGCTTTCTTT. Translation gives CASSFERTGTEAFF.

V and J are TRBV7-3 and TRBJ2-2, with D possibly being TRBD2 (6 bases). The germline V gene encodes CDR1 SGHTA and CDR2 FQGTGA. This CDR3 spans 16 amino acids. Trimming left V 5 bases short and J 0 bases short, with 13 bases between. CDR3 coding DNA: TGTGCCAGCAGCCCGAGTGGGGGGTCGAACACCGGGGAGCTGTTTTTT. It codes for CASSPSGGSNTGELFF. The full variable domain, rest sourced from reference TRBV7-3 and TRBJ2-2, is GAGVSQTPSNKVTEKGKYVELRCDPISGHTALYWYRQSLGQGPEFLIYFQGTGAADDSGLPNDRFFAVRPEGSVSTLKIQRTERGDSAVYLCASSPSGGSNTGELFFGEGSRLTVL.

The chain is built from TRBV5-4 and TRBJ2-3; weak D call: TRBD2 (6 bases). This CDR3 is built from 15 residues. Between the trimmed V and J ends, which lost 5 bases and 5 bases, there was a span of 18 bases. The V gene's germline CDR1 is SGHNT and CDR2 YYREEE (reference sequence). The CDR3 is CASSPRYKEGDTQYF. The CDR3 DNA reads TGTGCCAGCAGTCCGAGGTATAAGGAGGGAGATACGCAGTATTTT.

This chain links TRBV28 with TRBJ1-2; D uncertain. The germline V gene encodes CDR1 MDHEN and CDR2 SYDVKM. Trimming took off 1 base at V and 5 bases at J, with 14 bases between the two ends. The CDR3 length is 15 residues. The CDR3 reads CASSLLSPYRYGYTF. For the CDR3, the DNA is TGTGCCAGCAGTTTATTATCCCCTTACAGATATGGCTACACCTTC.

A few counts support this clone. V gene TRBV4-1 combines with J gene TRBJ1-4; possible D gene TRBD1, 5 bases. The CDR3 consists of 16 residues. Looked up from germline, CDR1 is MGHRA and CDR2 is YSYEKL. Trimming removed 2 bases at V and 6 bases at J, with 16 bases between. The DNA for the CDR3 is TGCGCCAGCAGCCAACCCCAGACAGCTAACTATGAAAAACTGTTTTTT. It specifies CASSQPQTANYEKLFF.

This CDR3 is CASSPEGGHEQYF. CDR3 coding DNA: TGTGCCAGCAGCCCGGAAGGGGGACACGAGCAGTACTTC. V is TRBV5-6 and J is TRBJ2-5; D might be TRBD1 (6 bases). The J call may be mistaken, given a closer DNA end match to TRBJ2-7. This CDR3 region has 13 residues. Germline lookup yields CDR1 SGHDT and CDR2 YYEEEE.

This sequence joins TRBV4-1 and TRBJ1-1, with a tentative D call TRBD1 (5 bases). Looked up from germline, CDR1 is MGHRA and CDR2 is YSYEKL. The CDR3 runs to 19 residues. Trimming cost V 4 bases and J 0 bases, with 24 bases left between them. The CDR3 loop reads CASSRVGLPRAKMNTEAFF. The CDR3 DNA follows: TGCGCCAGCAGCCGCGTCGGGCTGCCCAGGGCGAAAATGAACACTGAAGCTTTCTTT.

The chain links TRBV7-9 to TRBJ1-2; TRBD1 is a possible D gene (5 bases). The CDR3 loop spans 14 amino acids. Germline CDR1 and CDR2: SEHNR and FQNEAQ (reference sequence). V was cut by 4 bases and J by 5 bases, with 14 bases left in between. CDR3 nucleotides: TGTGCCAGCAGCTCACAGAATAAGGGGTATGGCTACACCTTC. Translated: CASSSQNKGYGYTF.

The chain couples TRBV7-6 to TRBJ2-7; TRBD2 matches at 10 bases. The germline gives CDR1 SGHVS, CDR2 FNYEAQ. V lost 1 base and J lost 6; bases outside the gene matches: 3. This CDR3 has 14 residues. CDR3 in DNA: TGTGCCAGCAGCTTAGTCCTAGCGGGGGCCGAGCAGTACTTC. Encoded protein: CASSLVLAGAEQYF.

This chain uses TRBV7-8 with TRBJ1-1; TRBD1 aligns across 8 bases. Germline V gene sequence: CDR1 SGHVS, CDR2 FQNEAQ. This CDR3 has 15 residues. V shed 0 bases and J 7 bases; nucleotides not matched to a gene: 7. CDR3 residues: CASSLALGTGFEAFF. CDR3 bases: TGTGCCAGCAGCTTAGCGCTTGGGACAGGCTTTGAAGCTTTCTTT. Using reference TRBV7-8 and TRBJ1-1 for the parts outside the CDR3, the full variable domain is GAGVSQSPRYKVAKRGQDVALRCDPISGHVSLFWYQQALGQGPEFLTYFQNEAQLDKSGLPSDRFFAERPEGSVSTLKIQRTQQEDSAVYLCASSLALGTGFEAFFGQGTRLTVV.

The chain carries TRBV5-4 and TRBJ1-1; D possibly corresponds to TRBD1 (5 bases). The length of the CDR3 is 14 residues. With 4 bases removed from V and 1 base from J, the gap between germline ends came to 11 bases. Germline V gene data show CDR1 as SGHNT and CDR2 as YYREEE (reference sequence). The CDR3 region is CASSPGGRNTEAFF. The CDR3 nucleotides read TGTGCCAGCAGCCCCGGGGGGAGGAACACTGAAGCTTTCTTT.

The rearrangement joins TRBV4-1 to TRBJ1-2; a possible D gene is TRBD1 (5 bases). The ends were cut back, 2 bases at V and 6 bases at J, with 16 bases in the middle. The germline CDR1 and CDR2 sequences are MGHRA and YSYEKL. The CDR3 spans 15 residues. CDR3 region: CASSQWGTKGDGYTF. As DNA, the CDR3 is TGCGCCAGCAGCCAATGGGGCACTAAAGGGGATGGCTACACCTTC.

To note about this clone: Other DNA sequences from this sample encode an identical CDR3 as well. As DNA, the CDR3 is TGTGCCAGCGAGTCCGAGGACTATGGCTACACCTTC. Amino acids: CASESEDYGYTF. V is TRBV28 and J is TRBJ1-2; D remains unclear. CDR3 length equals 12 residues. CDR1 is MDHEN and CDR2 is SYDVKM in the germline V gene. V lost 8 bases to trimming and J lost 3 bases, with 10 bases between them.

This chain connects TRBV10-1 to TRBJ2-3; 8 nucleotides match TRBD1. The CDR3 totals 16 residues. In germline, CDR1 is WNHNN, CDR2 SYGVQD (reference sequence). Trimming removed 3 bases from V and 1 base from J; junction bases left unmatched: 6. The CDR3 coding sequence is TGCGCCAGCAGTGACCTAAAGGGACAGGGCACAGATACGCAGTATTTT. Translation gives CASSDLKGQGTDTQYF.

This clone was observed a single time. V is TRBV4-1 and J is TRBJ1-2; 10 bases are a match to TRBD1. The trim removed 0 bases at V and 0 bases at J, leaving 16 bases unmatched. Germline V gene lookup returns CDR1 MGHRA and CDR2 YSYEKL. The CDR3 has 21 residues. The CDR3 protein is CASSQDRSLGQGIAPNYGYTF. CDR3 DNA sequence: TGCGCCAGCAGCCAAGATCGTAGTCTGGGACAGGGGATCGCCCCTAACTATGGCTACACCTTC.

This clone was seen a handful of times. The chain uses TRBV2 and TRBJ1-1; 7 nucleotides match TRBD1. Germline lookup yields CDR1 SNHLY and CDR2 FYNNEI. Germline trimming cut 6 bases from V and 4 bases from J; bases unmatched to any gene: 8. CDR3 length: 14 residues. The CDR3 region is CASSAPEGATEAFF. CDR3 DNA: TGTGCCAGCAGCGCACCGGAGGGGGCCACTGAAGCTTTCTTT.

This sequence joins TRBV5-1 and TRBJ2-6; D is ambiguous. The CDR3 sequence is 17 residues long. The V gene lost 2 bases and the J gene lost 1 base, with 13 bases spanning the gap. Germline loops: CDR1 SGHRS, CDR2 YFSETQ. The CDR3 nucleotides are TGCGCCAGCAGCTTCCAGTTCCGCCCATCTGGGGCCAACGTCCTGACTTTC. The encoded protein is CASSFQFRPSGANVLTF.

This clone occurred a few times. This sequence joins TRBV19 and TRBJ2-7, with a possible D match to TRBD2 (6 bases). Germline lookup yields CDR1 LNHDA and CDR2 SQIVND (reference sequence). The CDR3 is 13 residues long. V shed 4 bases and J shed 7 bases, with 14 bases lying between them. CDR3 DNA: TGTGCCAGTAGTAAAGGCGGGGAGAGGGAGCAGTACTTC. It specifies CASSKGGEREQYF.

The chain recombines TRBV7-9 with TRBJ2-2; no firm D call. V was clipped by 7 bases and J by 2 bases, with 8 bases between them. The germline V gene encodes CDR1 SEHNR and CDR2 FQNEAQ (reference sequence). There are 13 residues in the CDR3. In nucleotides, the CDR3 is TGTGCCAGCATCCCCCCTAACACCGGGGAGCTGTTTTTT. It is translated as CASIPPNTGELFF.

The table lists this clone with a count of one. CDR3 loop: CASTTTNRGASNQPQHF. The CDR3 bases are TGTGCCAGCACTACCACAAACAGGGGAGCCAGCAATCAGCCCCAGCATTTT. The chain links TRBV28 to TRBJ1-5, with 7 bases matching TRBD1. V was clipped by 7 bases and J by 1 base; unmatched bases: 13. Germline values: CDR1 MDHEN, CDR2 SYDVKM. The CDR3 contains 17 residues.

This chain connects TRBV11-2 to TRBJ2-7; D is ambiguous. V lost 2 bases to trimming and J lost 3 bases, with 5 bases between them. The CDR3 has 12 amino acids. The germline CDR1 and CDR2 sequences are SGHAT and FQNNGV. The DNA for the CDR3 is TGTGCCAGCAGCTTAAATAGCTACGAGCAGTACTTC. Protein: CASSLNSYEQYF.